These 8 T cell receptor beta chains came from one sample sequenced in a study of cytomegalovirus exposure and HLA in healthy donors. PCR involved 60 Vbeta and 13 Jbeta primers. The protocol was immunoSEQ multiplex PCR, while the TCRdb copy is restricted to in-frame clones and leaves out a portion. The data show approximately 160,000 clones, 80% seen once. The sample consisted of PBMCs. These TCRs come from a man between 25 and 39 years old in good health and CMV-seropositive.

This clone was picked up one time. V usage is TRBV5-1 and J usage is TRBJ2-5; a weak D match, TRBD2 (6 bases). V was trimmed by 7 bases and J by 1 base, leaving 14 bases between them. The CDR3 extends over 14 amino acids. Germline assignment: CDR1 SGHRS and CDR2 YFSETQ. CDR3 residues: CASGREVTQETQYF. The CDR3, as DNA: TGCGCCAGCGGGCGGGAAGTAACCCAAGAGACCCAGTACTTC.

This clone has only one observation. The rearrangement uses TRBV5-6 and TRBJ2-7; 7 nucleotides line up with TRBD1. Germline V CDR1 and CDR2: SGHDT, YYEEEE. With 4 bases clipped from V and 6 bases from J, the junction kept 16 bases outside the gene matches. This CDR3 comprises 16 residues. The CDR3 DNA reads TGTGCCAGCAGCCCGTGGCCCTTTCACAGGGGTAGCGAGCAGTACTTC. This sequence encodes CASSPWPFHRGSEQYF.

As to this clone: Relative to the germline gene, one junction end is altered; a read error may explain this. The chain recombines TRBV7-9 with TRBJ1-6; D ambiguous. CDR3 length equals 15 residues. In germline, CDR1 is SEHNR, CDR2 FQNEAQ (reference sequence). In nucleotides, the CDR3 is TGTTCCAGCAGCTTGGGCCAGTCGCGTAATTCACCCCTCCACTTT. This translates into CSSSLGQSRNSPLHF.

This chain uses TRBV10-1 with TRBJ2-5, with D perhaps matching TRBD2 (5 bases). V dropped 2 bases and J dropped 5 bases, with 12 bases sitting between them. Germline lookup yields CDR1 WNHNN and CDR2 SYGVQD (reference sequence). The CDR3 runs to 14 residues. This CDR3 reads CASSESTGFETQYF. The CDR3 bases are TGCGCCAGCAGTGAGAGTACGGGATTTGAGACCCAGTACTTC.

The rearrangement joins TRBV7-2 to TRBJ2-7, with TRBD2 matching over 10 bases. The CDR3 extends over 17 amino acids. With V trimmed by 4 bases and J by 2 bases, 11 bases remained unmatched. Germline V gene sequence: CDR1 SGHTA, CDR2 FQGNSA. DNA of the CDR3: TGTGCCAGCAGCTCCCTGGGGGCTAGCGGGGGAGCCTACGAGCAGTACTTC. Its translation is CASSSLGASGGAYEQYF.

The chain joins TRBV7-2 to TRBJ1-5; maybe TRBD1 (5 bases). CDR1 and CDR2 from the germline V gene are SGHTA and FQGNSA. Deletions cut 4 bases from V and 3 bases from J, with 16 bases between. The CDR3 has 16 amino acids. The CDR3 loop is CASSSDKPWTNQPQHF. The CDR3 DNA reads as TGTGCCAGCAGCTCGGACAAGCCTTGGACCAATCAGCCCCAGCATTTT.

This chain's CDR3 is CASSIARTSESSYNEQFF. The CDR3 nucleotides read TGTGCCAGTAGTATAGCACGGACTAGCGAGAGCTCCTACAATGAGCAGTTCTTC. This chain links TRBV19 with TRBJ2-1, with 9 bases that match TRBD2. The CDR3 extends over 18 amino acids. With 1 base clipped from V and 0 bases from J, the junction kept 7 bases outside the gene matches. Germline CDR1 is LNHDA and CDR2 is SQIVND (reference sequence).

The chain employs TRBV9 and TRBJ2-7; 10 bases line up with TRBD2. Germline CDR1 SGDLS, CDR2 YYNGEE. The CDR3 is 15 residues long. V was pared by 2 bases and J by 3 bases, with 5 bases of the junction left unmatched. The CDR3 nucleotides are TGTGCCAGCAGCGTGGGGACTAGCGCATACTACGAGCAGTACTTC. It codes for CASSVGTSAYYEQYF.